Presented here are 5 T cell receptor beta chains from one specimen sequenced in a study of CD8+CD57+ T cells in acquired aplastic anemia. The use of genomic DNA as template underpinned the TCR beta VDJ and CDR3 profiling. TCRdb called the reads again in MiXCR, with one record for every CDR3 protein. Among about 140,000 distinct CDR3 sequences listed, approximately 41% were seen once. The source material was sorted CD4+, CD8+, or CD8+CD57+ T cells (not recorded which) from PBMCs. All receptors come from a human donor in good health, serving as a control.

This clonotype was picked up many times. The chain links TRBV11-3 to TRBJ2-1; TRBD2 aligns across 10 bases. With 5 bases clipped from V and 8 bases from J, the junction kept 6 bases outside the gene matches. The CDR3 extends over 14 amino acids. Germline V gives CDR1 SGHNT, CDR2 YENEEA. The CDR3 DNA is TGTGCCAGCAGCCCCACTAGCGGGATCCATGAGCAGTTCTTC. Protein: CASSPTSGIHEQFF.

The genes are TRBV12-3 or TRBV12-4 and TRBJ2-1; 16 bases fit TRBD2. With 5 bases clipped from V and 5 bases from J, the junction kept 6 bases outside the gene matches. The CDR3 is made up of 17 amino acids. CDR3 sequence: CASSPGTSGGADNEQFF. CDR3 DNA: TGTGCCAGCAGTCCCGGGACTAGCGGGGGGGCCGACAATGAGCAGTTCTTC.

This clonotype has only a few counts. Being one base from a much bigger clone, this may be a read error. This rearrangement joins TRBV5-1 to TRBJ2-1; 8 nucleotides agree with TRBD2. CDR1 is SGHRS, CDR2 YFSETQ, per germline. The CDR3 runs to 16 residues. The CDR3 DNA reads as TGCGCCAGCAGCTTGGTCGGGACTAGTGGGGTGATTGAGCAGCTCTTC. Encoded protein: CASSLVGTSGVIEQLF.

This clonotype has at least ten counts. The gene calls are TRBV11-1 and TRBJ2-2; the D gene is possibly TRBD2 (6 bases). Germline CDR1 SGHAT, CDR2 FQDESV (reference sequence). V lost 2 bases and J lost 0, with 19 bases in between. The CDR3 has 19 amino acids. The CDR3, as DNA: TGTGCCAGCAGCTTACCGGACGGGGGAGTTTACGCGAACACCGGGGAGCTGTTTTTT. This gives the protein CASSLPDGGVYANTGELFF.

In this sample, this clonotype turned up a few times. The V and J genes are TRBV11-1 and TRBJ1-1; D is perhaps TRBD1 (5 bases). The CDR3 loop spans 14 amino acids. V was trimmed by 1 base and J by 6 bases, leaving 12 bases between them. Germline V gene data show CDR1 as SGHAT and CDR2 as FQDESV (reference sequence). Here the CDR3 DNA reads TGTGCCAGCAGCTTAGAGGGCGGGGACGCTGAAGCTTTCTTT. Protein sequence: CASSLEGGDAEAFF.